Listed below are T cell receptor beta chains from one sample, sequenced in a study of blood T cell repertoires in COVID-19. Here immunoSEQ multiplex PCR was the method, and the copy in TCRdb shows in-frame clones only, minus some. The table has around 250,000 clones, about 82% seen once; the top ten hold over 2%. The specimen was PBMCs or T cells enriched from blood (not recorded which). Source of these receptors: a woman aged 50 to 60 who had recovered from COVID-19. The CDR3 runs from the conserved cysteine through the conserved F or W. D genes are given only for firm matches. The size field is filled for only some rows; it gives once, few, many or a size class.

NA | TRBJ1-4 | TRBV10-3 | NA | TGTGCCATCAGCCATTCACAGGGATCTAATGAAAAACTGTTTTTT | CAISHSQGSNEKLFF
NA | TRBJ2-1 | TRBV28 | NA | TGTGCCAGCAGTGGAAACGAAGCACAGTTGAGATCCTACAATGAGCAGTTCTTC | CASSGNEAQLRSYNEQFF
NA | TRBJ1-2 | TRBV7-2 | TRBD1 | TGTGCCAGCAGCCGGGCCAGGGACAGGAACTATGGCTACACCTTC | CASSRARDRNYGYTF
NA | TRBJ1-1 | TRBV24-1 | NA | TGTGCCACCAGTGATGACTGGAACACTGAAGCTTTCTTT | CATSDDWNTEAFF
NA | TRBJ2-7 | TRBV5-1 | TRBD2 | TGCGCCAGCAGCATTGGACTAGCGGCTGGCTACGAGCAGTACTTC | CASSIGLAAGYEQYF
NA | TRBJ1-5 | TRBV5-8 | NA | TGTGCCAGCAGCTTGGACCAGGGCCTGGAGCCCCAGCATTTT | CASSLDQGLEPQHF
NA | TRBJ1-5 | TRBV29-1 | TRBD1 | TGCAGCGTCGCACAGGGGGCGGGCAATCAGCCCCAGCATTTT | CSVAQGAGNQPQHF
NA | TRBJ2-2 | TRBV24-1 | NA | TGTGCCACCAGGGCCTACACCGGGGAGCTGTTTTTT | CATRAYTGELFF
NA | TRBJ1-1 | TRBV9 | NA | TGTGCCAGCAGCCCCAGACAGAATATGAACACTGAAGCTTTCTTT | CASSPRQNMNTEAFF
NA | TRBJ2-1 | TRBV21-1 | NA | TGTGCCAGCAGCAAATACCGGGGGGACAATGAGCAGTTCTTC | CASSKYRGDNEQFF
NA | TRBJ1-5 | TRBV7-2 | TRBD1 | TGTGCCAGCAGCTTAACAGGGGGGAATCAGCCCCAGCATTTT | CASSLTGGNQPQHF
NA | TRBJ2-1 | TRBV15 | TRBD2 | TGTGCCACCAGCTTACGGACTAGCGGGGTCAATGAGCAGTTCTTC | CATSLRTSGVNEQFF
NA | TRBJ1-2 | TRBV12-3/TRBV12-4 | NA | TGTGCCAGCAGTTTGGACAGTATCTATGGCTACACCTTC | CASSLDSIYGYTF
few | TRBJ1-4 | TRBV28 | NA | TGTGCCAGCAGCCGGGACGGCGGGAATAATGAAAAACTGTTTTTT | CASSRDGGNNEKLFF
NA | TRBJ1-1 | TRBV5-4 | NA | TGTGCCAGCAGCAAGGACAAGAACACTGAAGCTTTCTTT | CASSKDKNTEAFF
NA | TRBJ1-2 | TRBV7-6 | NA | TGTGCCAGCAGCTTAGCGCAGGGGTGGAACTATGGCTACACCTTC | CASSLAQGWNYGYTF
NA | TRBJ1-5 | TRBV7-2 | NA | TGTGCCAGCAGCTCCCGACAGGCTGGGAATCAGCCCCAGCATTTT | CASSSRQAGNQPQHF
NA | TRBJ1-6 | TRBV28 | TRBD1 | TGTGCCAGCAGAGGACAGGGAGGTTCACCCCTCCACTTT | CASRGQGGSPLHF
NA | TRBJ1-3 | TRBV18 | NA | TGTGCCACCCGCGGCTCAGCGCTCTCTGGAAACACCATATATTTT | CATRGSALSGNTIYF
NA | TRBJ1-2 | TRBV20-1 | NA | TGCAGTGCTGTAGAGTACTATGGCTACACCTTC | CSAVEYYGYTF
NA | TRBJ2-7 | TRBV4-3 | TRBD2 | TGCGCCAGCAGCCAAGATCTAACTAGCGGAGCCTACGAGCAGTACTTC | CASSQDLTSGAYEQYF
NA | TRBJ2-5 | TRBV5-4 | TRBD1 | TGTGCCAGCAGCCGGGGACAGCAAGAGACCCAGTACTTC | CASSRGQQETQYF
NA | TRBJ2-1 | TRBV9 | TRBD1 | TGTGCCAGCAGCGTAGGGACCGTAGACAGGGCCTCCTACAATGAGCAGTTCTTC | CASSVGTVDRASYNEQFF
once | TRBJ1-3 | TRBV18 | NA | TGTGCCAGCTCACCACCCAACAGGGTAGTTGGAAACACCATATATTTT | CASSPPNRVVGNTIYF
NA | TRBJ2-3 | TRBV19 | TRBD2 | TGTGCCAGTAGGGTTGCTAGCGGACGCACAGATACGCAGTATTTT | CASRVASGRTDTQYF
NA | TRBJ1-2 | TRBV5-6 | NA | TGTGCCAGCTGGTTCAGGGCGGGGGATGGCTACACCTTC | CASWFRAGDGYTF
NA | TRBJ2-3 | TRBV29-1 | NA | TGCAGCGCTACTCACCTGGATACGCAGTATTTT | CSATHLDTQYF
NA | TRBJ2-3 | TRBV15 | NA | TGTGCCACCAGTCCAGGTCCAAACCCAACAGATACGCAGTATTTT | CATSPGPNPTDTQYF
medium-sized | TRBJ1-1 | TRBV4-3 | NA | TGCGCCAGCAGCTCTTACCAGGGGCGGTCCACTGAAGCTTTCTTT | CASSSYQGRSTEAFF
NA | TRBJ2-6 | TRBV7-2 | NA | TGTGCCAGCAGCTTAGGCGGGGGGGCCAACGTCCTGACTTTC | CASSLGGGANVLTF
NA | TRBJ1-4 | TRBV19 | NA | TGTGCCAGTAGTATGGCTGAAAAACTGTTTTTT | CASSMAEKLFF